Listed here are 24 T cell receptor beta chains from one sample, sequenced in a study of T-cell memory formation after mild COVID-19. TCRdb processed the 5' RACE reads anew with MiXCR; each CDR3 protein has one entry. The sample has 300,000 to 400,000 distinct CDR3 sequences, roughly 15% seen once; the top ten hold approximately 20%. The sequenced sample was PBMCs or a T cell subset sorted from them (not recorded which). Every receptor here comes from a man younger than 35 who had mild COVID-19 (a few samples of this study predate the infection). Cell type and time point are not known.

The table lists this clonotype with a few counts. The chain carries TRBV30 and TRBJ2-6, with D unclear. Between the trimmed V and J ends, which lost 4 bases and 4 bases, there was a span of 8 bases. CDR1 GTSNPN and CDR2 SVGIG come from the germline V gene (reference sequence). The CDR3 is 13 residues long. The CDR3, as DNA: TGTGCCTGGACGGTCGGGGGGGCCAACGTCCTGACTTTC. Amino acids: CAWTVGGANVLTF.

This clonotype occurred a few times. This chain connects TRBV18 to TRBJ2-5; no firm D call. CDR1 is KGHSH, CDR2 LQKENI, per germline. There are 14 residues in the CDR3. V dropped 2 bases and J dropped 1 base, with 8 bases sitting between them. In nucleotides, the CDR3 is TGTGCCAGCTCACCAATGGGGTTCCAAGAGACCCAGTACTTC. Its translation: CASSPMGFQETQYF.

In this sample, this clonotype turned up a few times. This chain joins TRBV28 and TRBJ1-1; TRBD1 matches 12 bases. Trimming cost V 6 bases and J 6 bases; bases outside gene matches: 11. This CDR3 has 16 amino acids. The germline CDR1 and CDR2 sequences are MDHEN and SYDVKM. The CDR3 bases are TGTGCCAGCAGCACCTTCCCCGGGACAGGGGGCTCTGAAGCTTTCTTT. Its translation is CASSTFPGTGGSEAFF.

This clonotype turned up a few times. This chain links TRBV2 with TRBJ1-2; maybe TRBD1 (6 bases). The V gene's germline CDR1 is SNHLY and CDR2 FYNNEI. The CDR3 is 14 residues long. Trimming left V 3 bases short and J 7 bases short, with 15 bases between. The CDR3 loop reads CASSDRGKVVGYTF. For the CDR3, the DNA is TGTGCCAGCAGTGACAGGGGAAAGGTGGTTGGCTACACCTTC.

A few counts support this clonotype. This rearrangement joins TRBV5-1 to TRBJ1-2, with TRBD1 as a possible D gene (5 bases). CDR3 size: 16 residues. V was pared by 0 bases and J by 6 bases, with 18 bases between. Germline lookup yields CDR1 SGHRS and CDR2 YFSETQ. The CDR3 is CASSLGDPRLMDGYTF. DNA for the CDR3: TGCGCCAGCAGCTTGGGGGACCCTCGGTTGATGGATGGCTACACCTTC.

The chain couples TRBV5-1 to TRBJ1-1, with D perhaps matching TRBD1 (5 bases). This CDR3 comprises 16 residues. The germline V gene encodes CDR1 SGHRS and CDR2 YFSETQ. With 2 bases removed from V and 1 base from J, the gap between germline ends came to 15 bases. DNA of the CDR3: TGCGCCAGCAGCTTCCTAGGGGTCCACCAGAACACTGAAGCTTTCTTT. Translation gives CASSFLGVHQNTEAFF.

This sequence joins TRBV5-1 and TRBJ2-3; 8 bases fit TRBD2. CDR1 and CDR2 (germline): SGHRS, YFSETQ. The J segment lost 4 bases and the V segment lost 0 bases, leaving 10 bases of the junction unmatched. CDR3 size: 17 residues. The CDR3 spells CASSLDGRGAPPDTQYF. CDR3 DNA sequence: TGCGCCAGCAGCTTGGACGGGAGGGGGGCCCCCCCAGATACGCAGTATTTT.

This rearrangement joins TRBV9 to TRBJ2-3; 15 bases are a match to TRBD2. The CDR3 is 17 amino acids. The germline CDR1 and CDR2 sequences are SGDLS and YYNGEE. With 3 bases clipped from V and 6 bases from J, the junction kept 8 bases outside the gene matches. CDR3: CASSAMGLAGGLDTQYF. As DNA, the CDR3 is TGTGCCAGCAGCGCGATGGGACTAGCGGGGGGCCTCGATACGCAGTATTTT.

This clonotype was detected ten times or more. The chain joins TRBV20-1 to TRBJ2-7; 7 bases match TRBD1. V dropped 5 bases and J dropped 3; count of bases not matched to a gene: 7. Germline V gene data show CDR1 as DFQATT and CDR2 as SNEGSKA (reference sequence). The CDR3 contains 13 residues. The CDR3 DNA reads TGCAGTGCTCCCCGGTCAGGGGGCTACGAGCAGTACTTC. Translating it yields CSAPRSGGYEQYF.

The chain recombines TRBV7-3 with TRBJ2-3; D is tentatively TRBD1 or TRBD2 (5 bases each). This CDR3 spans 14 amino acids. The V end was cut by 5 bases, the J end by 1 base, with 10 bases between. Per the germline V gene, CDR1 is SGHTA and CDR2 is FQGTGA. The CDR3 DNA reads as TGTGCCAGCAGCCCACTGGGGGGCACAGATACGCAGTATTTT. It yields the protein CASSPLGGTDTQYF.

With regard to this clonotype: One end of the junction fails to match germline, which may point to a read error. This rearrangement joins TRBV7-9 to TRBJ2-5; the match to TRBD2 covers 11 bases. Germline CDR1 reads SEHNR; CDR2 reads FQNEAQ (reference sequence). This CDR3 is 17 amino acids long. The CDR3 loop is CASSPHLAGGPRENQYF. CDR3 in DNA: TGTGCCAGCAGCCCCCATTTAGCGGGGGGGCCGAGAGAGAACCAGTACTTC.

The chain joins TRBV29-1 to TRBJ1-1; possibly TRBD1 for D (5 bases). Between the trimmed V and J ends, which lost 7 bases and 1 base, there was a span of 10 bases. The CDR3 is 12 residues long. Germline V gene sequence: CDR1 SQVTM, CDR2 ANQGSEA. DNA of the CDR3: TGCAGCGCCCAGACAGCGAACACTGAAGCTTTCTTT. Protein sequence: CSAQTANTEAFF.

This chain links TRBV3-1 with TRBJ2-4; D ambiguous. CDR3 length: 13 amino acids. Germline V CDR1 and CDR2: LGHDT, YNNKEL (reference sequence). V lost 6 bases to trimming and J lost 1 base, with 7 bases between them. The CDR3 reads CASRPRAKNIQYF. The DNA of the CDR3 is TGTGCCAGCAGACCCCGCGCCAAAAACATTCAGTACTTC.

This clonotype has only a few counts. The chain joins TRBV2 to TRBJ2-5; TRBD1 might be the D (5 bases). V was cut by 5 bases and J by 1 base, with 11 bases left in between. This CDR3 spans 14 amino acids. Looked up from germline, CDR1 is SNHLY and CDR2 is FYNNEI. The CDR3 DNA follows: TGTGCCAGCAGTAAGGACACCCCCCAAGAGACCCAGTACTTC. Translating it yields CASSKDTPQETQYF.

This clonotype has a handful of counts. V usage is TRBV6-2 or TRBV6-3 and J usage is TRBJ2-3, with a tentative D call TRBD1 (7 bases). CDR3 length equals 15 residues. V lost 6 bases and J 4 bases, leaving 17 bases between the germline ends. Germline V gene lookup returns CDR1 MNHEY and CDR2 SVGEGT. For the CDR3, the DNA is TGTGCCAGCAGCGCGACAGGGCCGGGGGCAGATACGCAGTATTTT. Its translation is CASSATGPGADTQYF.

The table lists this clonotype with a few counts. The chain couples TRBV6-5 to TRBJ2-3; 7 bases fit TRBD2. The CDR3 has 13 residues. Germline V gives CDR1 MNHEY, CDR2 SVGAGI. J lost 5 bases, V lost 6 bases, and 5 bases had no gene match. The CDR3 region is CASSPLAEDTQYF. The CDR3 DNA follows: TGTGCCAGCAGCCCCCTAGCGGAAGATACGCAGTATTTT.

V is TRBV5-1 and J is TRBJ2-1; 7 bases are a match to TRBD2. There are 18 residues in the CDR3. Germline V lookup: CDR1 SGHRS, CDR2 YFSETQ. Trimming at V came to 2 bases and at J to 0 bases, leaving 11 bases not matched to a gene. The CDR3 loop reads CASSFPTAGSSSYNEQFF. The CDR3 DNA reads as TGCGCCAGCAGCTTCCCAACAGCGGGGAGTAGCTCCTACAATGAGCAGTTCTTC.

This clonotype was picked up a small number of times. This sequence joins TRBV5-1 and TRBJ1-2, with 9 positions matching TRBD1. There are 14 residues in the CDR3. Germline CDR1 SGHRS, CDR2 YFSETQ. The junction had 9 bases not matched to a gene; V was cut back by 4 bases and J by 8 bases. The CDR3 DNA reads TGCGCCAGCAGCATCATACAGGGGGCTAAAGGCTACACCTTC. Translation gives CASSIIQGAKGYTF.

This sequence joins TRBV20-1 and TRBJ2-5; 10 bases are a match to TRBD2. This CDR3 contains 16 residues. The V gene end was trimmed by 2 bases and the J gene end by 4 bases; junction bases not matched to a gene: 10. CDR1 DFQATT and CDR2 SNEGSKA come from the germline V gene (reference sequence). The CDR3 is CSARNLAGVRLETQYF. Written as DNA, the CDR3 is TGCAGTGCTAGAAACCTAGCGGGAGTTCGTCTAGAGACCCAGTACTTC.

This clonotype was seen only a few times. The chain joins TRBV20-1 to TRBJ2-5; 9 bases line up with TRBD2. The CDR3 totals 17 residues. With V trimmed by 3 bases and J by 2 bases, 13 bases remained unmatched. Germline CDR1 reads DFQATT; CDR2 reads SNEGSKA (reference sequence). The CDR3 is CSASPYRLAGLQETQYF. The DNA of the CDR3 is TGCAGTGCTAGCCCCTATAGGCTAGCGGGGCTTCAAGAGACCCAGTACTTC.

V and J are TRBV10-3 and TRBJ2-5, with 7 bases matching TRBD1. The CDR3 is made up of 16 amino acids. CDR1 is ENHRY and CDR2 is SYGVKD in the germline V gene. J was trimmed by 5 bases and V by 0 bases; bases with no gene match: 9. Here the CDR3 reads CAISESQTGSRETQYF. CDR3 DNA: TGTGCCATCAGTGAGTCTCAGACAGGGTCGAGGGAGACCCAGTACTTC.

V gene TRBV7-9 combines with J gene TRBJ2-2, with D maybe TRBD1 (6 bases). The CDR3 runs to 14 residues. Germline CDR1 SEHNR, CDR2 FQNEAQ (reference sequence). V was pared by 5 bases and J by 6 bases, with 13 bases between. The CDR3 region is CASSDLQGPGELFF. DNA of the CDR3: TGTGCCAGCAGCGATTTACAGGGACCCGGGGAGCTGTTTTTT.

This clonotype was recorded a few times. The CDR3 bases are TGTGCCAGCAGTCCACGCCCCGAGGATGGAAACACCATATATTTT. This codes for CASSPRPEDGNTIYF. The chain carries TRBV6-5 and TRBJ1-3, with D uncertain. The CDR3 has 15 amino acids. Germline-derived CDR1 and CDR2 are MNHEY and SVGAGI. Trimming shortened V by 5 bases and J by 3 bases, and 14 bases separated the two germline ends.

This clonotype showed up just a few times. The genes are TRBV5-1 and TRBJ2-4; D gene unclear. Germline values: CDR1 SGHRS, CDR2 YFSETQ. Trimming removed 6 bases at V and 8 bases at J, with 18 bases between. The CDR3 length is 14 residues. The CDR3 region is CASKFAGGWDIQYF. The CDR3 nucleotides read TGCGCCAGCAAGTTTGCAGGCGGCTGGGACATTCAGTACTTC.